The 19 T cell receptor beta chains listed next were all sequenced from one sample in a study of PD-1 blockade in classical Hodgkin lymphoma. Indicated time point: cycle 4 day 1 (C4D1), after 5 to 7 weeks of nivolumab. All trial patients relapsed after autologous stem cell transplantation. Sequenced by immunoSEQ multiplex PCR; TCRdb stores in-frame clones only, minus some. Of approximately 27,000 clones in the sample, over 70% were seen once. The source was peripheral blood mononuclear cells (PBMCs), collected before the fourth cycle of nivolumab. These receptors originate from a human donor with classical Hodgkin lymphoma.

Here the CDR3 reads CAISWLRRGADTQYF. The CDR3 nucleotides are TGTGCCATCAGTTGGTTACGCCGCGGCGCAGATACGCAGTATTTT. V is TRBV10-3 and J is TRBJ2-3; D is unclear. This CDR3 has 15 amino acids. In germline, CDR1 is ENHRY, CDR2 SYGVKD. Trimming took 5 bases from V and 4 from J, leaving 16 bases between them.

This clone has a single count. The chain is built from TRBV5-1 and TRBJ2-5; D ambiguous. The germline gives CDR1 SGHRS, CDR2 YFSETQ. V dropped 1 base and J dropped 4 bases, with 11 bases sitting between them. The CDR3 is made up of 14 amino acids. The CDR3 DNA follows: TGCGCCAGCAGCTTGAATAGAGCCGTAGAGACCCAGTACTTC. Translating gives CASSLNRAVETQYF.

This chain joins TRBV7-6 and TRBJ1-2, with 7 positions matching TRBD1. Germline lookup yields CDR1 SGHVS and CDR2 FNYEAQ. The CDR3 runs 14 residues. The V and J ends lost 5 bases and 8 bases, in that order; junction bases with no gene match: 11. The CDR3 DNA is TGTGCCAGCAGCCCCCGTGACAGGGATTGGGGCTACACCTTC. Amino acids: CASSPRDRDWGYTF.

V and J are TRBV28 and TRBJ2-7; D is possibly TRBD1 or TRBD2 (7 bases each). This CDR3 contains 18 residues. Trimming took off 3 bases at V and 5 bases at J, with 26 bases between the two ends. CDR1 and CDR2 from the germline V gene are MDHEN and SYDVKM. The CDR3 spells CASSFYIGGSQTSHEQYF. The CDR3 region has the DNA TGTGCCAGCAGTTTTTATATAGGGGGCAGTCAGACTAGCCACGAGCAGTACTTC.

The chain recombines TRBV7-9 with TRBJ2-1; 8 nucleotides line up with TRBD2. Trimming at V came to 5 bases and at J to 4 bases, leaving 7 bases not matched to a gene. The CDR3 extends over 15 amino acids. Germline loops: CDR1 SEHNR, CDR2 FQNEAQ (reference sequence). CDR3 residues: CASSGPGGYYNEQFF. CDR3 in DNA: TGTGCCAGCAGCGGCCCGGGGGGGTATTACAATGAGCAGTTCTTC. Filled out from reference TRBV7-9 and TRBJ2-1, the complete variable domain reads DTGVSQNPRHKITKRGQNVTFRCDPISEHNRLYWYRQTLGQGPEFLTYFQNEAQLEKSRLLSDRFSAERPKGSFSTLEIQRTEQGDSAMYLCASSGPGGYYNEQFFGPGTRLTVL.

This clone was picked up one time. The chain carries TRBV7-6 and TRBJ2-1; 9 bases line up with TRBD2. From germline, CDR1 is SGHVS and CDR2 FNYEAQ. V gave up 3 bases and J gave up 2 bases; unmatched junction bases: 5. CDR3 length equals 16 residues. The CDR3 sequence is CASSLASGATYNEQFF. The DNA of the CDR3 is TGTGCCAGCAGCTTGGCTAGCGGGGCCACCTACAATGAGCAGTTCTTC.

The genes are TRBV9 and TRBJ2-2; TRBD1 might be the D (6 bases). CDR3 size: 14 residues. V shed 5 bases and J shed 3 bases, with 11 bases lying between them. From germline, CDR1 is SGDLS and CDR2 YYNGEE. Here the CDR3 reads CASRQGGDTGELFF. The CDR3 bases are TGTGCCAGCAGACAGGGTGGTGACACCGGGGAGCTGTTTTTT.

The CDR3 DNA is TGTGCCAGCAGGCTGACTAGCGGGTACGAGCAGTACTTC. Its translation: CASRLTSGYEQYF. The J gene is TRBJ2-7, the V gene TRBV2; 10 bases align to TRBD2. V dropped 6 bases and J dropped 4; count of bases not matched to a gene: 3. Per the germline V gene, CDR1 is SNHLY and CDR2 is FYNNEI. The CDR3 covers 13 residues. The full variable domain, rest sourced from reference TRBV2 and TRBJ2-7, is EPEVTQTPSHQVTQMGQEVILRCVPISNHLYFYWYRQILGQKVEFLVSFYNNEISEKSEIFDDQFSVERPDGSNFTLKIRSTKLEDSAMYFCASRLTSGYEQYFGPGTRLTVT.

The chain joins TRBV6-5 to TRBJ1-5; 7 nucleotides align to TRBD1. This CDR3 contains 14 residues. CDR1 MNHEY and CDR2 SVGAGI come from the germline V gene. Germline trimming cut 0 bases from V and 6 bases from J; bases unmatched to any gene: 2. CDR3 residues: CASSYSAGGQPQHF. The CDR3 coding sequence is TGTGCCAGCAGTTACTCTGCAGGGGGTCAGCCCCAGCATTTT.

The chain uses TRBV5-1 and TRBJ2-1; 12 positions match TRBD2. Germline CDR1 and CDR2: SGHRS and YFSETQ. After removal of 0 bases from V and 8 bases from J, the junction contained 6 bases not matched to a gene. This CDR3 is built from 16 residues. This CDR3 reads CASSLDLAGGPHEQFF. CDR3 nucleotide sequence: TGCGCCAGCAGCTTGGACCTAGCGGGGGGGCCGCATGAGCAGTTCTTC.

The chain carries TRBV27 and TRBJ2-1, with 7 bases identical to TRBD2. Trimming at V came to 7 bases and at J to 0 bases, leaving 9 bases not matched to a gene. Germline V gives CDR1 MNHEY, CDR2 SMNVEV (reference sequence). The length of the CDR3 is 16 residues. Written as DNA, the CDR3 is TGTGCCAGCATTGACTACGGGGGGAGCTCCTACAATGAGCAGTTCTTC. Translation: CASIDYGGSSYNEQFF.

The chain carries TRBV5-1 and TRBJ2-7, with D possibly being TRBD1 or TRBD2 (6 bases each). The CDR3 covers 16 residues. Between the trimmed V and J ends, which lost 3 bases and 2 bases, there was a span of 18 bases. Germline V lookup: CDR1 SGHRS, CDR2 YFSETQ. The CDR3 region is CASSSSAGHYPYEQYF. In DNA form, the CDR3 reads TGCGCCAGCAGCTCCTCCGCGGGACACTATCCCTACGAGCAGTACTTC.

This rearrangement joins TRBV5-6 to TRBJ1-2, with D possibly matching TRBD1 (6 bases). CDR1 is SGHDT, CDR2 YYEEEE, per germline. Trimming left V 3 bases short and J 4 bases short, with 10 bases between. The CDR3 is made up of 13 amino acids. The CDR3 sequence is CASSSGQLYGYTF. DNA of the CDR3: TGTGCCAGCAGCTCCGGACAGCTCTATGGCTACACCTTC.

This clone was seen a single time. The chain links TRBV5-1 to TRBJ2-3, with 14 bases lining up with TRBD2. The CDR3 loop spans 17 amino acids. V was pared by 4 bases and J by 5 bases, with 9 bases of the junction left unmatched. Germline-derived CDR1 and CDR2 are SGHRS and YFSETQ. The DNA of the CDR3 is TGCGCCAGCAGCCGACTGACTAGCGGGGGGGCCTTAGATACGCAGTATTTT. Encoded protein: CASSRLTSGGALDTQYF.

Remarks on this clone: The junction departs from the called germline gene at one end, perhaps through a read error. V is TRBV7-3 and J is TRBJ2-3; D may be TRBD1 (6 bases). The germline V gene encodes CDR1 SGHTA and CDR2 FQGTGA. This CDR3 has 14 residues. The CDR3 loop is CASSLTGTTDTQYF. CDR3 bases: TGTGCCAGCAGCCTAACAGGGACCACAGATACGCAGTATTTT.

CDR3 sequence: CASSSWPGLTTNEKLFF. The DNA of the CDR3 is TGTGCCAGCAGTTCTTGGCCGGGACTTACAACTAATGAAAAACTGTTTTTT. The rearrangement uses TRBV27 and TRBJ1-4; a weak D match, TRBD1 (5 bases). V gave up 4 bases and J gave up 0 bases, with 15 bases separating them. The germline V gene encodes CDR1 MNHEY and CDR2 SMNVEV (reference sequence). The CDR3 consists of 17 residues.

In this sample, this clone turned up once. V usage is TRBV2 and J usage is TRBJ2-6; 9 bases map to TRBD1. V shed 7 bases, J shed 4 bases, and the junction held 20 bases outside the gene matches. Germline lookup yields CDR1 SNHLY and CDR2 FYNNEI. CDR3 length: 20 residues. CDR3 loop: CASIRGPGQGSPAGANVLTF. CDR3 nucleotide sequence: TGTGCCAGCATCCGGGGTCCGGGACAGGGCTCCCCGGCCGGGGCCAACGTCCTGACTTTC.

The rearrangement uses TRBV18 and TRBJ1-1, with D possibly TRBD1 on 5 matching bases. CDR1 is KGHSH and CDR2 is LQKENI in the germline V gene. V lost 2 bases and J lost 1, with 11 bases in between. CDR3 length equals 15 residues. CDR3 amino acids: CASSPYGGGNTEAFF. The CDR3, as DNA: TGTGCCAGCTCACCATACGGGGGTGGGAACACTGAAGCTTTCTTT.

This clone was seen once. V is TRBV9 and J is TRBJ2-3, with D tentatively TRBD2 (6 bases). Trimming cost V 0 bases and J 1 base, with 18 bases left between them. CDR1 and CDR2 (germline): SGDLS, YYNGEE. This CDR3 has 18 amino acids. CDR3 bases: TGTGCCAGCAGCGTAGGAGGGACTGGGTGGGGTGGCACAGATACGCAGTATTTT. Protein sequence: CASSVGGTGWGGTDTQYF.